The sequence of this T cell receptor (beta chain) was determined in a study of control samples from healthy donors and cancer patients. Data came from immunoSEQ multiplex PCR; TCRdb stores just in-frame clones and leaves some out. The sample yields around 83,000 clones, under 95% seen once. The CDR3 extends over 13 amino acids. Germline CDR1 is MNHEY and CDR2 is SVGAGI. With V trimmed by 11 bases and J by 5 bases, 8 bases remained unmatched. V gene TRBV6-5 combines with J gene TRBJ1-1, with TRBD1 matching over 10 bases. The clonotype was recovered from a woman between 40 and 55 years old with lung cancer. The source material was PBMCs. The chain's CDR3 is CAAKTGGFTEAFF. As DNA, the CDR3 is TGTGCCGCGAAGACAGGGGGCTTTACTGAAGCTTTCTTT.